The T cell receptor beta chain under discussion was sequenced for a study of blood T cell dynamics during melanoma immunotherapy. About the research overall: Standard first-line treatment here was pembrolizumab or nivolumab plus ipilimumab in metastatic melanoma.

This CDR3 is built from 11 residues. Germline V lookup: CDR1 SGHDT, CDR2 YYEEEE. Trimming cost V 3 bases and J 8 bases, with 8 bases left between them. Remarks on this clone: Its antigen is undetermined.

Study-level findings and limits: It remained unknown if the driving T cell clones were melanoma-specific.

Time point given: week 3, after first cycle of checkpoint inhibitor. Response was assessed by RECIST 1.1 at 12 weeks, except a couple of rapid progressors. Prior systemic cancer therapy, immunosuppressant use and other active malignancies excluded patients. The method was immunoSEQ multiplex PCR; TCRdb's version includes in-frame clones alone and lacks a portion of them. The table includes approximately 28,000 clones, over 80% detected once. The material was blood, obtained from a patient treated with checkpoint blockade. The source is a human donor with melanoma. The chain employs TRBV5-6 and TRBJ1-1; TRBD1 is a possible D gene (5 bases). The DNA of the CDR3 is TGTGCCAGCAGCTGGAGGGACGAAGCTTTCTTT. Amino acids: CASSWRDEAFF.